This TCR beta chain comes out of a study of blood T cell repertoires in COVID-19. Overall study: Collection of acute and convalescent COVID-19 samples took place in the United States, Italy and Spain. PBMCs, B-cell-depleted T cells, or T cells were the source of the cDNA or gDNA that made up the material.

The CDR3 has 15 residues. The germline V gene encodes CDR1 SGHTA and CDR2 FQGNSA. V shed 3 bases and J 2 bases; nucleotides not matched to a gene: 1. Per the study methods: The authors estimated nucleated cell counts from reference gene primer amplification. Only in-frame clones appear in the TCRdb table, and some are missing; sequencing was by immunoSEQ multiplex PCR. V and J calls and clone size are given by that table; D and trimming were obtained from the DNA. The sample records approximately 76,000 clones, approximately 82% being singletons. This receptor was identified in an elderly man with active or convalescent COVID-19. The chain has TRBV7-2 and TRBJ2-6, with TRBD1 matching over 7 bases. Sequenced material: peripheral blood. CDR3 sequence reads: CASSFGTAGANVLTF. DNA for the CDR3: TGTGCCAGCAGCTTTGGGACAGCTGGGGCCAACGTCCTGACTTTC.